This T cell receptor (beta chain) is from a study of T cell changes during pregnancy in multiple sclerosis. This CDR3 has 13 amino acids. Trimming stripped 4 bases from V and 2 bases from J, with 10 bases between. Looked up from germline, CDR1 is SGHRS and CDR2 is YFSETQ. TCRdb keeps only in-frame clones here, not all; method: immunoSEQ multiplex PCR. The table records roughly 40,000 clones, 85% to 95% of them present only once. The TCR originated in a female donor with multiple sclerosis, enrolled in a pregnancy study. V gene TRBV5-1 combines with J gene TRBJ2-7; no firm D call. The source was CD4+ T cells from peripheral blood mononuclear cells, collected in the second trimester of pregnancy. The CDR3 protein is CASSHVTAYEQYF. The CDR3 nucleotides read TGCGCCAGCAGCCACGTAACTGCCTACGAGCAGTACTTC.